This TCR beta chain was profiled in a study of molecular identifiers for immune sequencing clone quantification. This clonotype was counted at least ten times. Its antigen remains unknown. V was cut by 2 bases and J by 4 bases, with 11 bases left in between. The CDR3 runs to 14 residues. General study points: The share of molecules held by clones above 20 RNA copies was over 98% in effector cells and under 1% in naive cells. Barcode sharing among identical TCR molecules could make large clones appear smaller.

Bulk TCR libraries used previously described methods and listed TCR primers. MiXCR was run by TCRdb on the PCR reads, yielding one entry per CDR3 protein. The table has over 35,000 distinct CDR3 sequences, 20% to 25% seen once. Specimen: naive CD8+ T cells from blood, with Jurkat cell RNA spiked in. The subset here: FACS-sorted CD8+CD4-CCR7+CD45RA+ naive T cells. The rearrangement uses TRBV12-3 or TRBV12-4 and TRBJ1-1; D possibly corresponds to TRBD1 (6 bases). This TCR derives from a human donor in good health. Some libraries in this study had Jurkat cell RNA spiked in. CDR3 in amino acids: CASSLWGGGTEAFF. CDR3 bases: TGTGCCAGCAGTTTATGGGGAGGGGGCACTGAAGCTTTCTTT.